This T cell receptor beta chain was sequenced for a study of T cells in localized non-small cell lung cancer. Overall study results and limits: In adjacent lung, a median about 54 of the top 100 tumor clones were found.

Germline loops: CDR1 LNHDA, CDR2 SQIVND (reference sequence). V dropped 10 bases and J dropped 0; count of bases not matched to a gene: 18. The length of the CDR3 is 18 residues. To note about this clone: Its matching antigen is unknown.

The table came from immunoSEQ multiplex PCR; TCRdb's copy has only in-frame clones and leaves some out. The sample comprises approximately 22,000 clones, approximately 90% of which are singletons, and less than 8.5% rests with the top ten. Sequencing used peripheral blood, obtained before any cancer treatment. The sequence was collected from a male donor older than 55 with stage I squamous cell lung carcinoma. V usage is TRBV19 and J usage is TRBJ1-5, with TRBD1 identical over 7 bases. CDR3 in amino acids: CATTDRVWRGYSNQPQHF. As DNA, the CDR3 is TGTGCCACCACCGACAGGGTTTGGAGGGGTTATAGCAATCAGCCCCAGCATTTT.